The 32 T cell receptor beta chains presented below share a single source sample, sequenced in a study of blood T cell repertoires in COVID-19. The data were produced by immunoSEQ multiplex PCR, yet TCRdb's version contains in-frame clones alone and is incomplete. There are about 120,000 clones in the sample; approximately 85% occur only once, and around an eighth lies in the top ten. Input material: peripheral blood. The source of these receptors is a human donor in a cohort sampled during active COVID-19.

The CDR3 DNA reads as TGTGCCACCAGTGAAGGGGGTCGCTATGGCTACACCTTC. It encodes CATSEGGRYGYTF. The chain carries TRBV24-1 and TRBJ1-2; D is perhaps TRBD1 (6 bases). This CDR3 contains 13 residues. CDR1 KGHDR and CDR2 SFDVKD come from the germline V gene. V was trimmed by 4 bases and J by 4 bases, leaving 9 bases between them.

The CDR3 DNA reads TGTGCCAGTAGTTCGGGCCTGGGGGCCACCGTCCACGAGCAGTACTTC. Translated: CASSSGLGATVHEQYF. This chain connects TRBV19 to TRBJ2-7, with D perhaps TRBD1 (6 bases). The CDR3 contains 16 residues. The ends were cut back, 5 bases at V and 5 bases at J, with 22 bases in the middle. Germline assignment: CDR1 LNHDA and CDR2 SQIVND (reference sequence).

The chain carries TRBV18 and TRBJ2-5, with 7 bases identical to TRBD1. The CDR3 contains 16 residues. Germline V lookup: CDR1 KGHSH, CDR2 LQKENI. J was trimmed by 1 base and V by 2 bases; bases with no gene match: 7. CDR3 DNA: TGTGCCAGCTCACCAGCGAGACAGGGCCTCCAAGAGACCCAGTACTTC. Its translation is CASSPARQGLQETQYF. The variable domain in full, completed from reference TRBV18 and TRBJ2-5, reads NAGVMQNPRHLVRRRGQEARLRCSPMKGHSHVYWYRQLPEEGLKFMVYLQKENIIDESGMPKERFSAEFPKEGPSILRIQQVVRGDSAAYFCASSPARQGLQETQYFGPGTRLLVL.

J is TRBJ2-1 and V is TRBV7-2, with 9 positions matching TRBD1. Trimming took 1 base from V and 5 from J; bases not matched to a gene: 6. Germline loops: CDR1 SGHTA, CDR2 FQGNSA. The length of the CDR3 is 16 residues. CDR3 loop: CASSLVGTGLDNEQFF. The CDR3 DNA is TGTGCCAGCAGCTTAGTGGGGACAGGGTTAGACAATGAGCAGTTCTTC.

This clone was recorded a few times. The V and J genes are TRBV27 and TRBJ1-4; 8 bases match TRBD1. This CDR3 contains 21 residues. With V trimmed by 5 bases and J by 8 bases, 28 bases remained unmatched. Germline loops: CDR1 MNHEY, CDR2 SMNVEV (reference sequence). The CDR3 here is CASSLLHPGQGGRSLGEKLFF. For the CDR3, the DNA is TGTGCCAGCAGTCTATTGCATCCCGGACAGGGTGGGAGGTCACTAGGGGAAAAACTGTTTTTT. The full variable domain, with the rest looked up from reference TRBV27 and TRBJ1-4, is EAQVTQNPRYLITVTGKKLTVTCSQNMNHEYMSWYRQDPGLGLRQIYYSMNVEVTDKGDVPEGYKVSRKEKRNFPLILESPSPNQTSLYFCASSLLHPGQGGRSLGEKLFFGSGTQLSVL.

This clone has just a few counts. V is TRBV7-2 and J is TRBJ2-5; D perhaps matches TRBD1 (5 bases). V gave up 2 bases and J gave up 2 bases, with 15 bases separating them. This CDR3 region has 16 residues. The germline gives CDR1 SGHTA, CDR2 FQGNSA. CDR3 residues: CASSLSPGMGQETQYF. DNA for the CDR3: TGTGCCAGCAGCTTATCGCCAGGGATGGGTCAAGAGACCCAGTACTTC.

This sequence joins TRBV3-1 (or the pseudogene TRBV3-2) and TRBJ2-2; D perhaps matches TRBD2 (5 bases). Trimming cost V 4 bases and J 5 bases, with 20 bases left between them. The CDR3 is made up of 17 amino acids. The germline V gene has CDR1 LGHDT and CDR2 YNNKEL (reference sequence). DNA of the CDR3: TGTGCCAGCAGCCCAGAAACCGAGGGTGTCCGAACCGGGGAGCTGTTTTTT. Residues: CASSPETEGVRTGELFF.

This clone was picked up one time. V gene TRBV6-2 or TRBV6-3 combines with J gene TRBJ1-6, with 7 bases fitting TRBD1. V lost 6 bases to trimming and J lost 2 bases; unmatched junction nucleotides: 4. Germline-derived CDR1 and CDR2 are MNHEY and SVGEGT. CDR3 length: 15 amino acids. CDR3 coding DNA: TGTGCCAGCAGCCCAGGGGGAACCTATAATTCACCCCTCCACTTT. Encoded protein: CASSPGGTYNSPLHF.

The sample holds a few counts of this clone. The V gene is TRBV11-3, the J gene TRBJ2-5; the match to TRBD1 covers 10 bases. The CDR3 has 15 residues. V lost 5 bases and J lost 5; bases outside the gene matches: 8. Germline V gene data show CDR1 as SGHNT and CDR2 as YENEEA. CDR3 sequence: CASSTRQGAGETQYF. The CDR3 bases are TGTGCCAGCAGCACCCGACAGGGGGCAGGGGAGACCCAGTACTTC.

The V and J genes are TRBV5-1 and TRBJ2-3, with 11 bases lining up with TRBD2. CDR3 length: 14 residues. The J segment lost 6 bases and the V segment lost 4 bases, leaving 4 bases of the junction unmatched. Looked up from germline, CDR1 is SGHRS and CDR2 is YFSETQ. Written as DNA, the CDR3 is TGCGCCAGCAGCGAACGACTAGCGGGGGATACGCAGTATTTT. This encodes CASSERLAGDTQYF.

This clone was observed a handful of times. The chain carries TRBV6-1 and TRBJ2-4, with a possible D match to TRBD1 (6 bases). The V gene's germline CDR1 is MNHNS and CDR2 SASEGT. V lost 1 base to trimming and J lost 9 bases, with 13 bases between them. The CDR3 covers 14 residues. CDR3 region: CASSEDLRGRIQYF. CDR3 nucleotide sequence: TGTGCCAGCAGTGAAGACCTCAGGGGACGCATTCAGTACTTC.

The chain recombines TRBV19 with TRBJ2-7; possibly TRBD2 for D (6 bases). The CDR3 consists of 16 residues. The germline V and J ends were trimmed by 7 bases and 2 bases, with 21 bases remaining between them. Germline V gene sequence: CDR1 LNHDA, CDR2 SQIVND (reference sequence). The CDR3 spells CASKNVGTSAAYEQYF. For the CDR3, the DNA is TGTGCCAGTAAAAACGTTGGGACTTCGGCGGCCTACGAGCAGTACTTC.

This clone has a handful of counts. The V gene is TRBV27, the J gene TRBJ2-5; D possibly corresponds to TRBD1 (6 bases). Trimming took 3 bases from V and 4 from J, leaving 9 bases between them. The CDR3 has 13 amino acids. Germline values: CDR1 MNHEY, CDR2 SMNVEV (reference sequence). The chain's CDR3 is CASSLNRAETQYF. The CDR3 region has the DNA TGTGCCAGCAGTTTGAACAGGGCAGAGACCCAGTACTTC.

This chain links TRBV10-3 with TRBJ2-7; weak D call: TRBD1 (6 bases). Germline values: CDR1 ENHRY, CDR2 SYGVKD. Between the trimmed V and J ends, which lost 0 bases and 6 bases, there was a span of 18 bases. CDR3 length: 16 amino acids. CDR3 DNA: TGTGCCATCAGTGAGTCGCGCGGGCAGGGGAGAGCCGAGCAGTACTTC. Protein product: CAISESRGQGRAEQYF.

The genes are TRBV10-1 and TRBJ1-1; 7 bases are shared with TRBD1. Trimming took 5 bases from V and 7 from J; bases not matched to a gene: 13. This CDR3 comprises 15 residues. Germline V lookup: CDR1 WNHNN, CDR2 SYGVQD (reference sequence). The CDR3, as DNA: TGCGCCAGCAGTACCCCGGGACAGTGGGACCTTGAAGCTTTCTTT. It translates to CASSTPGQWDLEAFF.

The gene calls are TRBV10-2 and TRBJ1-4; D perhaps matches TRBD1 (6 bases). The CDR3 length is 15 residues. V was cut by 4 bases and J by 3 bases, with 12 bases left in between. Germline loops: CDR1 WSHSY, CDR2 SAAADI. In DNA, the CDR3 is TGCGCCAGCAGTGTCAGACAGGCTCCTAATGAAAAACTGTTTTTT. This gives the protein CASSVRQAPNEKLFF.

This clone has a single count. V is TRBV18 and J is TRBJ2-7, with D maybe TRBD1 (7 bases). The CDR3 length is 14 residues. Trimming cost V 5 bases and J 6 bases, with 17 bases left between them. Germline values: CDR1 KGHSH, CDR2 LQKENI. The CDR3 loop reads CASSTGASGGEQYF. The CDR3 DNA is TGTGCCAGCTCAACAGGGGCCTCCGGGGGCGAGCAGTACTTC.

This clone was seen only once. The gene calls are TRBV5-6 and TRBJ1-1; D unresolved. Per the germline V gene, CDR1 is SGHDT and CDR2 is YYEEEE. The V gene lost 2 bases and the J gene lost 5 bases, with 4 bases spanning the gap. This CDR3 spans 11 amino acids. The CDR3 loop reads CASSFFTEAFF. The CDR3 nucleotides read TGTGCCAGCAGCTTCTTTACTGAAGCTTTCTTT.

The rearrangement joins TRBV5-6 to TRBJ2-5; 8 positions match TRBD2. Germline trimming cut 3 bases from V and 5 bases from J; bases unmatched to any gene: 9. The germline V gene encodes CDR1 SGHDT and CDR2 YYEEEE. The CDR3 loop spans 15 amino acids. CDR3 loop: CASSSFRGGEETQYF. The CDR3 DNA follows: TGTGCCAGCAGCTCTTTCCGGGGGGGCGAGGAGACCCAGTACTTC. The variable domain in full, with the rest retrieved from reference TRBV5-6 and TRBJ2-5, is DAGVTQSPTHLIKTRGQQVTLRCSPKSGHDTVSWYQQALGQGPQFIFQYYEEEERQRGNFPDRFSGHQFPNYSSELNVNALLLGDSALYLCASSSFRGGEETQYFGPGTRLLVL.

V usage is TRBV12-3 or TRBV12-4 and J usage is TRBJ1-1; D remains ambiguous. V lost 4 bases and J lost 5, with 11 bases in between. The CDR3 length is 13 residues. The CDR3 DNA reads TGTGCCAGCAGTTCTTTAGAGGGAACTGAAGCTTTCTTT. Translated, it gives CASSSLEGTEAFF.

The chain uses TRBV13 and TRBJ1-1, with TRBD1 matching over 12 bases. J was trimmed by 2 bases and V by 5 bases; bases with no gene match: 9. The CDR3 runs to 17 residues. Per the germline V gene, CDR1 is PRHDT and CDR2 is FYEKMQ (reference sequence). CDR3 DNA: TGTGCCAGCAGCGAGACCCCGGGACAGGGGGCTAACACTGAAGCTTTCTTT. Its translation is CASSETPGQGANTEAFF.

The chain employs TRBV7-8 and TRBJ1-2; the match to TRBD1 covers 9 bases. The germline V gene has CDR1 SGHVS and CDR2 FQNEAQ. This CDR3 has 16 amino acids. J lost 4 bases, V lost 0 bases, and 6 bases had no gene match. CDR3 sequence: CASSLAIQGAGYGYTF. The CDR3, as DNA: TGTGCCAGCAGCTTAGCGATACAGGGGGCAGGCTATGGCTACACCTTC.

The V gene is TRBV2, the J gene TRBJ1-5, with 7 bases that match TRBD1. This CDR3 is built from 16 residues. CDR1 and CDR2 from the germline V gene are SNHLY and FYNNEI. J was trimmed by 4 bases and V by 3 bases; bases with no gene match: 9. CDR3 sequence (DNA): TGTGCCAGCAGTGAGGCCCTCTCACAGGGGAATCAGCCCCAGCATTTT. Protein product: CASSEALSQGNQPQHF.

V is TRBV7-2 and J is TRBJ2-1; 7 bases are shared with TRBD1. The V gene's germline CDR1 is SGHTA and CDR2 FQGNSA. Trimming took 1 base from V and 3 from J; bases not matched to a gene: 3. The CDR3 totals 15 residues. The CDR3 DNA follows: TGTGCCAGCAGCTTAGAAGGGGGCTTCTACAATGAGCAGTTCTTC. This sequence encodes CASSLEGGFYNEQFF.

The V and J genes are TRBV6-2 or TRBV6-3 and TRBJ2-7, with 16 bases lining up with TRBD2. The CDR3 covers 18 residues. After removal of 6 bases from V and 1 base from J, the junction contained 9 bases not matched to a gene. From germline, CDR1 is MNHEY and CDR2 SVGEGT. The chain's CDR3 is CASSPPGLAGGQSYEQYF. The DNA for the CDR3 is TGTGCCAGCAGCCCTCCGGGACTAGCGGGGGGGCAATCCTACGAGCAGTACTTC.

The genes are TRBV5-6 and TRBJ2-3; TRBD2 matches at 9 bases. The CDR3 is made up of 16 amino acids. The V gene end was trimmed by 3 bases and the J gene end by 4 bases; junction bases not matched to a gene: 9. Germline V gene data show CDR1 as SGHDT and CDR2 as YYEEEE. The CDR3 DNA sequence: TGTGCCAGCAGCTCAAGACTAGCGGCCCCCCCAGATACGCAGTATTTT. It yields the protein CASSSRLAAPPDTQYF.

The gene calls are TRBV11-2 and TRBJ1-1; maybe TRBD1 (6 bases). V was clipped by 3 bases and J by 0 bases, with 8 bases between them. The germline gives CDR1 SGHAT, CDR2 FQNNGV. The length of the CDR3 is 14 residues. CDR3 protein: CASSFTGMNTEAFF. As DNA, the CDR3 is TGTGCCAGCAGCTTCACAGGGATGAACACTGAAGCTTTCTTT.

The chain carries TRBV9 and TRBJ2-2; perhaps TRBD1 as D (6 bases). CDR3 length: 13 residues. Per germline, CDR1 SGDLS and CDR2 YYNGEE. The V and J ends lost 4 bases and 7 bases respectively, with 11 bases between them. CDR3 residues: CASSTQGGGELFF. As DNA, the CDR3 is TGTGCCAGCAGCACACAGGGTGGCGGGGAGCTGTTTTTT.

The chain couples TRBV20-1 to TRBJ1-5, with D maybe TRBD1 (5 bases). Trimming took off 3 bases at V and 0 bases at J, with 12 bases between the two ends. The CDR3 totals 15 residues. Germline V lookup: CDR1 DFQATT, CDR2 SNEGSKA (reference sequence). The CDR3 sequence: CSASKAGLSNQPQHF. In DNA form, the CDR3 reads TGCAGTGCTAGTAAAGCAGGGCTTAGCAATCAGCCCCAGCATTTT.

The chain has TRBV5-1 and TRBJ2-5; 13 nucleotides align to TRBD2. CDR1 is SGHRS and CDR2 is YFSETQ in the germline V gene. CDR3 size: 16 residues. V trimming: 4 bases; J trimming: 0 bases; junction bases outside the gene matches: 3. The DNA of the CDR3 is TGCGCCAGCAGCCGAGGACTAGCGGGGGACCAAGAGACCCAGTACTTC. This translates into CASSRGLAGDQETQYF.

The chain links TRBV19 to TRBJ1-1; D is perhaps TRBD1 (5 bases). Germline CDR1 and CDR2: LNHDA and SQIVND (reference sequence). Between the trimmed V and J ends, which lost 5 bases and 4 bases, there was a span of 14 bases. The CDR3 spans 14 residues. The CDR3 DNA reads as TGTGCCAGTAGTGTCCAGGGCGGGAGCACTGAAGCTTTCTTT. Translated: CASSVQGGSTEAFF.

The chain carries TRBV10-3 and TRBJ2-7, with D possibly TRBD1 on 6 matching bases. V lost 8 bases, J lost 5 bases, and 13 bases lay in between. Germline V gene data show CDR1 as ENHRY and CDR2 as SYGVKD. The CDR3 extends over 12 amino acids. In DNA form, the CDR3 reads TGTGCCATCGGTACAGGGAGCGACGAGCAGTACTTC. It yields the protein CAIGTGSDEQYF.